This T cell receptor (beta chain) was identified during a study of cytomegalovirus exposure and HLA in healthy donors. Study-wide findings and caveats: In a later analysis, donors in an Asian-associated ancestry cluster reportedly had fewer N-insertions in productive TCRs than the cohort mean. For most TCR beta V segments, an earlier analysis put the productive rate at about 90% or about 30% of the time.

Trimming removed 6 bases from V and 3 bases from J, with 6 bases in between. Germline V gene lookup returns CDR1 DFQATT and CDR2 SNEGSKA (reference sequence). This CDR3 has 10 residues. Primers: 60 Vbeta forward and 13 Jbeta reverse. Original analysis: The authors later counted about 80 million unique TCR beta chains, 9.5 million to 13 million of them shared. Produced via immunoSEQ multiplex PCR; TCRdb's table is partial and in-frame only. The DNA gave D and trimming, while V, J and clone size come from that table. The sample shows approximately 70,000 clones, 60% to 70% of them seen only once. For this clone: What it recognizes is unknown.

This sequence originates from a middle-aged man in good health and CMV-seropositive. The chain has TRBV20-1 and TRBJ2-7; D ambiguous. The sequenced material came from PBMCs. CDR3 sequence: CSAYSYEQYF. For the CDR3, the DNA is TGCAGTGCCTACAGCTACGAGCAGTACTTC.